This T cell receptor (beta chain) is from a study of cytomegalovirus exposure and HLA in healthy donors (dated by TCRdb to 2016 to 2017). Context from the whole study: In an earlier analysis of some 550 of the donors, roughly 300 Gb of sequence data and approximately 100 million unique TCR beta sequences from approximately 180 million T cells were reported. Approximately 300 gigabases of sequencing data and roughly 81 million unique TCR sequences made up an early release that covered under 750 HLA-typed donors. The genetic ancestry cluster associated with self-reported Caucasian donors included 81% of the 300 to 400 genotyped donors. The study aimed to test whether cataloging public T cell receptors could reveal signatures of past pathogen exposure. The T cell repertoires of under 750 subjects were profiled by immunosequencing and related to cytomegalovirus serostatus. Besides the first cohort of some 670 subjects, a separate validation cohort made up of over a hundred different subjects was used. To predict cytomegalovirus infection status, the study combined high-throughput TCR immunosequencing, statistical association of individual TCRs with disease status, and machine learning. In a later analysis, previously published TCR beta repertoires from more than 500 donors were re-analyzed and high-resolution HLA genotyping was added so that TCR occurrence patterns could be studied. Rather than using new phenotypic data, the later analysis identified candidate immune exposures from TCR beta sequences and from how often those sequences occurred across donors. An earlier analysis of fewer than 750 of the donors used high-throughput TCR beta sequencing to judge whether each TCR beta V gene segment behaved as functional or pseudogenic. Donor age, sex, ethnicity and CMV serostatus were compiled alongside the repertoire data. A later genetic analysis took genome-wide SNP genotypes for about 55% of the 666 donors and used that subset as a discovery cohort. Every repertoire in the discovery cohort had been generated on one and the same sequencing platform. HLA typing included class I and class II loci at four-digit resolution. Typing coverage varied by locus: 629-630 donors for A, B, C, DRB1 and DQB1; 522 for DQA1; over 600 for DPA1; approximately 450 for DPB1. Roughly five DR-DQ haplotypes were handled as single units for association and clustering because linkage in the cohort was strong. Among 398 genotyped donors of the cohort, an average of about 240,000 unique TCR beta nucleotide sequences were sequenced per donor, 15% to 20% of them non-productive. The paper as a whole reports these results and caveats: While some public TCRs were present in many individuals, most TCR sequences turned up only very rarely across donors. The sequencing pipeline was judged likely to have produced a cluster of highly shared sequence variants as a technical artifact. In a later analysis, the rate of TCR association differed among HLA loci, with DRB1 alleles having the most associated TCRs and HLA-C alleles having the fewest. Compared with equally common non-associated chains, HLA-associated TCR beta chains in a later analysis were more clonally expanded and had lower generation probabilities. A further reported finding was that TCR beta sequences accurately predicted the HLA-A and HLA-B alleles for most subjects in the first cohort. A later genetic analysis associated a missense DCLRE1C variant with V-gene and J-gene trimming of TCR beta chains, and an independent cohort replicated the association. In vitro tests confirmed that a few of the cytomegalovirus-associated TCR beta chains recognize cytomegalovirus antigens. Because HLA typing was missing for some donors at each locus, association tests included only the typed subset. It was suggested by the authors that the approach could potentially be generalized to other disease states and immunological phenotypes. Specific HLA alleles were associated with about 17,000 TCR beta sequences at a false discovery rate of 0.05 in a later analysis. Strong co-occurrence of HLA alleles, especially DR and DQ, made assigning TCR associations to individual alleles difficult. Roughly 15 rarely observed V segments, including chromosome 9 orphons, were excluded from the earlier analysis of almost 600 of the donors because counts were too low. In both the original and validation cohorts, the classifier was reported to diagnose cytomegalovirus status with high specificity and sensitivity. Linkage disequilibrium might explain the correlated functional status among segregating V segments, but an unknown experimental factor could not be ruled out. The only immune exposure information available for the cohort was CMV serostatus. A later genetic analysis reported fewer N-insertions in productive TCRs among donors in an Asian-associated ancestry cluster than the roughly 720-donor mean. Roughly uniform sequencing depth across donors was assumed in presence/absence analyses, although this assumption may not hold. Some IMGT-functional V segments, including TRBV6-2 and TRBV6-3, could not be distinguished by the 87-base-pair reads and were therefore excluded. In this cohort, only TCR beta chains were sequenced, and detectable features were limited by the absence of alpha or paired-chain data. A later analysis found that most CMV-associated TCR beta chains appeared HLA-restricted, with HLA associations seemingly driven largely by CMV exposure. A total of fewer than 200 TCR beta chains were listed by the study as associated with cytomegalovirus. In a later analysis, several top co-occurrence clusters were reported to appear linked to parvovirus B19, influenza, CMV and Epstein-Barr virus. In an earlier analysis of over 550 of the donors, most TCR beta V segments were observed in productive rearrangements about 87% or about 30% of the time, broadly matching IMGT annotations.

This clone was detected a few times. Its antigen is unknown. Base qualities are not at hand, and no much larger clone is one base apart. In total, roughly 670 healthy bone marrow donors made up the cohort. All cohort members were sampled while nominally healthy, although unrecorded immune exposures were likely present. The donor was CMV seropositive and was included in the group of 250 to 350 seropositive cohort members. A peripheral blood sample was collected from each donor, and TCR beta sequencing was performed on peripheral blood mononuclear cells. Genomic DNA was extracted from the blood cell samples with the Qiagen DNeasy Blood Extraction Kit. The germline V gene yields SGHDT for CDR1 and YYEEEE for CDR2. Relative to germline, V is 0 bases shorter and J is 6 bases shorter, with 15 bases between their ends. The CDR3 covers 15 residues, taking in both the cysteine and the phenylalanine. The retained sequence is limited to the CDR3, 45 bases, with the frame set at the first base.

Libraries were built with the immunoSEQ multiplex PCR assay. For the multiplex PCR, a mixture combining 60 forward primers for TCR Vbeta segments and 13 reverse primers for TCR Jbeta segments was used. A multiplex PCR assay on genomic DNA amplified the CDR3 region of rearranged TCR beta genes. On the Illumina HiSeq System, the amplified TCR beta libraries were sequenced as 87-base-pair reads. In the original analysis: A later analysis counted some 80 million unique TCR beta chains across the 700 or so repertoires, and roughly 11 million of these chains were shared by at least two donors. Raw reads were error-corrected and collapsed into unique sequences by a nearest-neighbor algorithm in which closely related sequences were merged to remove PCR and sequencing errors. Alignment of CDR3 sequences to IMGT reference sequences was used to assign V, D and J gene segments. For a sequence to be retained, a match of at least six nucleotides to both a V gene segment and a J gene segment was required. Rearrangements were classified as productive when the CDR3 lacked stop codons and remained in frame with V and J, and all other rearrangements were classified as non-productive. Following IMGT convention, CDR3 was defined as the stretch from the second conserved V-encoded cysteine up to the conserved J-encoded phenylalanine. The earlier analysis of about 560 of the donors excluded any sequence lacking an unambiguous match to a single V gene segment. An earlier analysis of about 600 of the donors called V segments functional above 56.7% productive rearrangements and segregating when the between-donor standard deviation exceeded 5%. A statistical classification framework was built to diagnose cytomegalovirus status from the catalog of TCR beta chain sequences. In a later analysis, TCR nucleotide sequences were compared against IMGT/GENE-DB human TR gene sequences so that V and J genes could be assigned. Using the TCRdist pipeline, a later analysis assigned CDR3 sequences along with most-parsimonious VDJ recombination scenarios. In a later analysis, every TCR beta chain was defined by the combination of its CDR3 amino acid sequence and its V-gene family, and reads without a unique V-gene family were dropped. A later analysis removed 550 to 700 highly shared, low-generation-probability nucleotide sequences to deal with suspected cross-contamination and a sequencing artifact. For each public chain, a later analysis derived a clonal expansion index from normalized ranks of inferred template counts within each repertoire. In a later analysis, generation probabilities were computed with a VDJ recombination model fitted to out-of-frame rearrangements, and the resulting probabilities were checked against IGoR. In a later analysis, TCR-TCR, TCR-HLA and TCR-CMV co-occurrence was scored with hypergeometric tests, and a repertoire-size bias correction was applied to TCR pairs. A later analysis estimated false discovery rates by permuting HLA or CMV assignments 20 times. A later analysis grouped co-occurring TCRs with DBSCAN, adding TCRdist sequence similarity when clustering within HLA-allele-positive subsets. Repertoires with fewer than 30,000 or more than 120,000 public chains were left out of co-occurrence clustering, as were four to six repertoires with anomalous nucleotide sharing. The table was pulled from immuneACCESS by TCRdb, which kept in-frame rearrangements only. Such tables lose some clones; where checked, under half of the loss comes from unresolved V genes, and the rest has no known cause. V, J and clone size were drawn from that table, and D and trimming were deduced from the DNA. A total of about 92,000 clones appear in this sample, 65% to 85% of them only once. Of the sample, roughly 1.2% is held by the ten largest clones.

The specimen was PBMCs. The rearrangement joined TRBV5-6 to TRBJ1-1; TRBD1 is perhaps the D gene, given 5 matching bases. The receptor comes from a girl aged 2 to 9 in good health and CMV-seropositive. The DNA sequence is TGTGCCAGCAGCTTGGGAGTCAGCTGGGGGGCTGAAGCTTTCTTT. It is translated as CASSLGVSWGAEAFF.